Listed below are T cell receptor beta chains from one sample, sequenced in a study of CD8+ T cells in alopecia areata. The assay was immunoSEQ multiplex PCR, and TCRdb's table has in-frame clones only and misses some. Of about 200,000 clones in the sample, roughly three fifths were seen once. Sequenced input: CD8+ T cells sorted from blood. These receptors came from a human donor in good health. Each CDR3 is given with its conserved first and last residue. D genes are given only for firm matches. The size field is filled for only some rows; it gives once, few, many or a size class.

d_call: NA
v_call: TRBV29-1
clone_size: NA
j_call: TRBJ1-1
cdr3_aa: CSVDRTGANTEAFF
cdr3_nt: TGCAGCGTTGACCGTACGGGAGCGAACACTGAAGCTTTCTTT

d_call: NA
v_call: TRBV11-2
clone_size: few
j_call: TRBJ2-3
cdr3_aa: CASSSPGEAGDTQYF
cdr3_nt: TGTGCCAGCAGCTCCCCGGGGGAGGCAGGAGATACGCAGTATTTT

d_call: NA
v_call: TRBV10-2
clone_size: NA
j_call: TRBJ1-1
cdr3_aa: CASSQGGRNTEAFF
cdr3_nt: TGCGCCAGCAGTCAGGGTGGGAGGAACACTGAAGCTTTCTTT

d_call: NA
v_call: TRBV6-5
clone_size: NA
j_call: TRBJ2-1
cdr3_aa: CASSPPSAEQFF
cdr3_nt: TGTGCCAGCAGTCCCCCGAGTGCTGAGCAGTTCTTC

d_call: NA
v_call: TRBV5-5
clone_size: few
j_call: TRBJ1-1
cdr3_aa: CASSLDMNTEAFF
cdr3_nt: TGTGCCAGCAGCTTGGATATGAACACTGAAGCTTTCTTT

d_call: TRBD1
v_call: TRBV6-1
clone_size: few
j_call: TRBJ1-6
cdr3_aa: CASSETGGARNSPLHF
cdr3_nt: TGTGCCAGCAGTGAGACAGGGGGCGCACGAAATTCACCCCTCCACTTT

d_call: NA
v_call: TRBV19
clone_size: NA
j_call: TRBJ1-1
cdr3_aa: CASTGIGAFF
cdr3_nt: TGTGCCAGTACGGGGATAGGAGCTTTCTTT

d_call: NA
v_call: TRBV4-1
clone_size: NA
j_call: TRBJ2-5
cdr3_aa: CASSQDLDKTQYF
cdr3_nt: TGCGCCAGCAGCCAAGACCTGGACAAGACCCAGTACTTC

d_call: NA
v_call: TRBV2
clone_size: NA
j_call: TRBJ1-5
cdr3_aa: CASRGRSGGPQHF
cdr3_nt: TGTGCCAGCAGGGGAAGGTCGGGGGGGCCCCAGCATTTT

d_call: TRBD2
v_call: TRBV7-2
clone_size: NA
j_call: TRBJ2-2
cdr3_aa: CASSLSPSGGADTGELFF
cdr3_nt: TGTGCCAGCAGCTTAAGCCCTAGCGGGGGGGCCGATACCGGGGAGCTGTTTTTT

d_call: NA
v_call: TRBV25-1
clone_size: few
j_call: TRBJ2-7
cdr3_aa: CASSESWGPHEQYF
cdr3_nt: TGTGCCAGCAGTGAATCTTGGGGGCCACACGAGCAGTACTTC

d_call: NA
v_call: TRBV25-1
clone_size: NA
j_call: TRBJ1-1
cdr3_aa: CASSAGRGEGSTEAFF
cdr3_nt: TGTGCCAGCAGTGCCGGAAGGGGCGAAGGGAGCACTGAAGCTTTCTTT

d_call: NA
v_call: TRBV27
clone_size: NA
j_call: TRBJ2-5
cdr3_aa: CASTRDGLHKETQYF
cdr3_nt: TGTGCCAGCACCCGGGACGGCTTACATAAAGAGACCCAGTACTTC

d_call: NA
v_call: TRBV30
clone_size: NA
j_call: TRBJ1-1
cdr3_aa: CAWRDGLFTEAFF
cdr3_nt: TGTGCCTGGAGGGACGGGTTGTTCACTGAAGCTTTCTTT

d_call: NA
v_call: TRBV19
clone_size: few
j_call: TRBJ2-1
cdr3_aa: CASSSEVEQFF
cdr3_nt: TGTGCCAGTAGTTCCGAGGTTGAGCAGTTCTTC

d_call: TRBD1
v_call: TRBV11-2
clone_size: few
j_call: TRBJ1-2
cdr3_aa: CASSPYPGTGYGYTF
cdr3_nt: TGTGCCAGCAGCCCCTACCCTGGGACAGGGTATGGCTACACCTTC

d_call: NA
v_call: TRBV5-1
clone_size: NA
j_call: TRBJ2-1
cdr3_aa: CASSLVGGGREQFF
cdr3_nt: TGCGCCAGCAGCTTGGTGGGCGGGGGCCGTGAGCAGTTCTTC

d_call: NA
v_call: TRBV11-3
clone_size: NA
j_call: TRBJ2-3
cdr3_aa: CASSLEGTDTQYF
cdr3_nt: TGTGCCAGCAGCTTAGAGGGCACAGATACGCAGTATTTT

d_call: NA
v_call: TRBV11-2
clone_size: NA
j_call: TRBJ1-1
cdr3_aa: CASTEGGISEAFF
cdr3_nt: TGTGCCAGCACCGAAGGGGGAATTTCTGAAGCTTTCTTT

d_call: NA
v_call: TRBV5-5
clone_size: NA
j_call: TRBJ2-1
cdr3_aa: CASSLGVASGEQFF
cdr3_nt: TGTGCCAGCAGCTTGGGGGTGGCGTCGGGTGAGCAGTTCTTC

d_call: TRBD1
v_call: TRBV29-1
clone_size: few
j_call: TRBJ1-2
cdr3_aa: CSVEMGTGFGYGYTF
cdr3_nt: TGCAGCGTTGAAATGGGGACAGGGTTCGGGTATGGCTACACCTTC

d_call: TRBD1
v_call: TRBV30
clone_size: NA
j_call: TRBJ2-5
cdr3_aa: CAWSGTERETQYF
cdr3_nt: TGTGCCTGGTCCGGGACAGAGAGGGAGACCCAGTACTTC

d_call: TRBD2
v_call: TRBV2
clone_size: NA
j_call: TRBJ2-5
cdr3_aa: CASSEAPHSGGAQETQYF
cdr3_nt: TGTGCCAGCAGTGAAGCTCCCCACAGCGGGGGAGCCCAAGAGACCCAGTACTTC

d_call: NA
v_call: TRBV11-1
clone_size: NA
j_call: TRBJ2-3
cdr3_aa: CASSPEGRTDTQYF
cdr3_nt: TGTGCCAGCAGCCCTGAGGGACGCACAGATACGCAGTATTTT

d_call: NA
v_call: TRBV9
clone_size: NA
j_call: TRBJ2-7
cdr3_aa: CASSAEGDPYEQYF
cdr3_nt: TGTGCCAGCAGCGCCGAGGGGGATCCCTACGAGCAGTACTTC